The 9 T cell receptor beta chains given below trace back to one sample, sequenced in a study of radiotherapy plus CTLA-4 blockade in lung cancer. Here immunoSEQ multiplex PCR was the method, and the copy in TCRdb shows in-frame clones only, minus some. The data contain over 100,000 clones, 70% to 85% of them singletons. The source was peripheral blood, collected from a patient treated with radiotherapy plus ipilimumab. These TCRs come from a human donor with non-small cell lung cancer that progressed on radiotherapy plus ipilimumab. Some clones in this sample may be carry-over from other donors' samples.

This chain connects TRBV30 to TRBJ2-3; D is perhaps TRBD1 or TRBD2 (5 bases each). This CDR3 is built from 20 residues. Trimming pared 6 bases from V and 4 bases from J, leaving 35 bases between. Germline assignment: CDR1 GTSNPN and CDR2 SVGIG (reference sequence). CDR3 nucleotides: TGTGCCTGCCCTCTGGGAGAAGTTTGGGGGTGTCAGGTCGCCTCAGATACGCAGTATTTT. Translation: CACPLGEVWGCQVASDTQYF.

CDR3 protein: CASSGDRGDTQYF. In DNA, the CDR3 is TGTGCCAGCAGTGGGGACAGGGGAGATACGCAGTATTTT. This chain connects TRBV6-4 to TRBJ2-3, with 10 bases matching TRBD1. The CDR3 is 13 residues long. The ends lost 4 bases at V and 5 bases at J; junction bases unmatched: 0. Germline CDR1 MRHNA, CDR2 SNTAGT.

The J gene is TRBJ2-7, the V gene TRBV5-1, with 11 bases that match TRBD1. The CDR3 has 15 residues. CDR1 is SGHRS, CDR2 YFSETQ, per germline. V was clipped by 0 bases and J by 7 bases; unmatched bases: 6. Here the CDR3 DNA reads TGCGCCAGCAGCTTGGAAGGGACAGGGGGAGAGGAGCAGTACTTC. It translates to CASSLEGTGGEEQYF.

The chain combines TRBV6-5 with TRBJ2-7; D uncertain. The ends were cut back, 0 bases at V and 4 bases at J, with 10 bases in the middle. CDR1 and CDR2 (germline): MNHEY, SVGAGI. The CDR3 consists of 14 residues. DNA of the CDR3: TGTGCCAGCAGTTACTCGATTTGGCGGTACGAGCAGTACTTC. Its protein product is CASSYSIWRYEQYF.

The CDR3 DNA is TGTGCCAGCAGTGATGCGACAGGGTACAATGAGCAGTTCTTC. Amino acid sequence: CASSDATGYNEQFF. J is TRBJ2-1 and V is TRBV6-4, with TRBD1 matching 7 bases. The CDR3 contains 14 residues. Germline V lookup: CDR1 MRHNA, CDR2 SNTAGT. J was trimmed by 4 bases and V by 3 bases; bases with no gene match: 3.

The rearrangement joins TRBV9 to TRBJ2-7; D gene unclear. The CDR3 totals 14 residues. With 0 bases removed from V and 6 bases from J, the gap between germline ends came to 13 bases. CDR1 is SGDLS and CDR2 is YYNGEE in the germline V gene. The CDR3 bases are TGTGCCAGCAGCGTAGGGGCAGGTGCTCTCGAGCAGTACTTC. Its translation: CASSVGAGALEQYF. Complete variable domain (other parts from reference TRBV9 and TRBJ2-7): DSGVTQTPKHLITATGQRVTLRCSPRSGDLSVYWYQQSLDQGLQFLIQYYNGEERAKGNILERFSAQQFPDLHSELNLSSLELGDSALYFCASSVGAGALEQYFGPGTRLTVT.

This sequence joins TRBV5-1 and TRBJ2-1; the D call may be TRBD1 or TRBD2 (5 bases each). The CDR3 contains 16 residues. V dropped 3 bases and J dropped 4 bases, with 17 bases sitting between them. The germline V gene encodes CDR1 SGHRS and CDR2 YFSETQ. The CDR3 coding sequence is TGCGCCAGCAGCTCCACCGGGATGGGGGAATACAATGAGCAGTTCTTC. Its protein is CASSSTGMGEYNEQFF.

CDR3 amino acids: CASSAPGQGNTGELFF. DNA for the CDR3: TGTGCCAGCAGCGCCCCGGGACAGGGGAACACCGGGGAGCTGTTTTTT. The chain is built from TRBV9 and TRBJ2-2; TRBD1 agrees at 9 bases. V gave up 3 bases and J gave up 1 base; unmatched junction bases: 4. Germline V gene lookup returns CDR1 SGDLS and CDR2 YYNGEE. The CDR3 contains 16 residues.

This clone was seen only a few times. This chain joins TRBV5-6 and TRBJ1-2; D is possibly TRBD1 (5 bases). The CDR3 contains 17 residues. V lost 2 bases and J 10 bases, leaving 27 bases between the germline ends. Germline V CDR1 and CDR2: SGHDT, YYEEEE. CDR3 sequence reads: CASSFWGFQTTSGVYTF. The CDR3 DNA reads TGTGCCAGCAGCTTTTGGGGGTTCCAAACTACAAGCGGGGTCTACACCTTC.